These T cell receptor beta chains were read from a single sample in a study of CD8 T cells in Susac syndrome. One entry per CDR3 protein, called by TCRdb with MiXCR from the immunoSEQ multiplex PCR reads. The sample carries 150,000 to 160,000 distinct CDR3 sequences, around 95% recorded once. The sample consisted of CD4+ T cells from PBMCs. The receptors derive from a human donor with Susac syndrome. Each CDR3 is given with its conserved first and last residue. A D gene is named only where the DNA matches it firmly. Size tells how often a clone was seen (once, few, many) or the class of an expanded clone, and some rows leave it out.

V gene	D gene	clone size	J gene	CDR3 protein	CDR3 DNA
TRBV5-1	TRBD1	NA	TRBJ1-1	CASSPGQVWNTEAFF	TGCGCCAGCAGCCCCGGACAGGTTTGGAACACTGAAGCTTTCTTT
TRBV29-1	TRBD2	NA	TRBJ2-7	CSVGTSGGSYEQYF	TGCAGCGTTGGGACTAGCGGGGGCTCCTACGAGCAGTACTTC
TRBV7-9	NA	NA	TRBJ1-4	CATLPTGRNEKLFF	TGTGCCACCCTTCCCACCGGACGCAATGAAAAACTGTTTTTT
TRBV7-3	NA	NA	TRBJ2-2	CASSLERARAGELFF	TGTGCCAGCAGCTTAGAGCGGGCCCGGGCCGGGGAGCTGTTTTTT
TRBV4-1	NA	NA	TRBJ2-7	CASSQESANSYYEQYF	TGCGCCAGCAGCCAAGAATCCGCCAACTCCTACTACGAGCAGTACTTC
TRBV6-2/TRBV6-3	TRBD1	NA	TRBJ2-7	CASCYRDRGPEQYF	TGTGCCAGCTGTTATAGGGACAGGGGACCCGAGCAGTACTTC
TRBV18	NA	once	TRBJ2-7	CASSPLRGGPYEQYF	TGTGCCAGCTCACCACTTCGTGGTGGCCCCTACGAGCAGTACTTC
TRBV5-4	NA	NA	TRBJ1-1	CASSLEPNTEAFF	TGTGCCAGCAGCTTGGAGCCGAACACTGAAGCTTTCTTT
TRBV9	TRBD2	NA	TRBJ2-3	CASSSARGVRTDTQYF	TGTGCCAGCAGCTCTGCGCGGGGGGTCCGCACAGATACGCAGTATTTT
TRBV20-1	TRBD1	NA	TRBJ1-2	CSARDTDRVGGYGYTF	TGCAGTGCTAGAGATACGGACAGGGTAGGGGGCTATGGCTACACCTTC
TRBV7-9	NA	NA	TRBJ2-3	CASSSSTDTQYF	TGTGCCAGCAGCTCTAGCACAGATACGCAGTATTTT
TRBV7-3	TRBD2	few	TRBJ2-1	CASSLLAGGYNEQFF	TGTGCCAGCAGCTTACTAGCGGGGGGGTACAATGAGCAGTTCTTC
TRBV25-1	NA	NA	TRBJ2-7	CASSPLGNEQYF	TGTGCCAGCAGTCCACTGGGAAACGAGCAGTACTTC
TRBV15	NA	NA	TRBJ2-5	CATSIGAQETQYF	TGTGCCACCAGCATTGGGGCCCAAGAGACCCAGTACTTC
TRBV19	NA	NA	TRBJ1-5	CASSMGQGGGQPQHF	TGTGCCAGTAGTATGGGGCAGGGTGGGGGCCAGCCCCAGCATTTT
TRBV19	NA	NA	TRBJ2-3	CASSSQDRTDTQYF	TGTGCCAGTAGTAGTCAGGACCGCACAGATACGCAGTATTTT
TRBV20-1	TRBD1	NA	TRBJ2-1	CSARKGQGFLNNEQFF	TGCAGTGCTAGAAAGGGACAGGGGTTTTTGAACAATGAGCAGTTCTTC
TRBV5-1	TRBD1	NA	TRBJ2-4	CASSFRGPEDIQYF	TGCGCCAGCAGCTTCAGGGGGCCAGAGGACATTCAGTACTTC
TRBV20-1	NA	NA	TRBJ2-7	CSARDRLTAITSYEQYF	TGCAGTGCTAGAGATAGATTGACAGCAATTACCTCCTACGAGCAGTACTTC
TRBV29-1	TRBD2	NA	TRBJ2-1	CSVERLAGNEQFF	TGCAGCGTTGAACGACTAGCAGGGAATGAGCAGTTCTTC
TRBV7-2	NA	NA	TRBJ2-3	CASSLARAGTDTQYF	TGTGCCAGCAGCTTAGCGCGGGCTGGAACAGATACGCAGTATTTT
TRBV25-1	NA	NA	TRBJ2-5	CASSELSLRETQYF	TGTGCCAGCAGTGAATTGAGCCTCCGAGAGACCCAGTACTTC
TRBV4-3	NA	NA	TRBJ1-5	CASSKDSNQPQHF	TGCGCCAGCTCGAAGGACAGCAATCAGCCCCAGCATTTT
TRBV4-1	TRBD1	NA	TRBJ2-1	CASSHAGQGSLYSNEQFF	TGCGCCAGCAGTCACGCGGGACAGGGGTCCCTCTATAGCAATGAGCAGTTCTTC
TRBV29-1	NA	NA	TRBJ1-5	CSVGGLNQPQHF	TGCAGCGTTGGGGGCCTCAATCAGCCCCAGCATTTT
TRBV20-1	TRBD1	NA	TRBJ2-7	CSVPRRDREYEQYF	TGCAGTGTCCCACGCCGGGACAGGGAGTACGAGCAGTACTTC
TRBV2	TRBD1	NA	TRBJ2-7	CASSFTGAEQYF	TGTGCCAGCAGCTTCACAGGGGCCGAGCAGTACTTC
TRBV2	TRBD2	NA	TRBJ2-7	CASTGGSEQYF	TGTGCCAGCACCGGGGGGTCCGAGCAGTACTTC
TRBV5-1	NA	NA	TRBJ2-6	CASSLQATGANVLTF	TGCGCCAGCAGCTTACAGGCAACTGGGGCCAACGTCCTGACTTTC
TRBV29-1	TRBD2	NA	TRBJ2-3	CSAGAAGGDTQYF	TGCAGCGCCGGCGCGGCGGGAGGAGATACGCAGTATTTT
TRBV18	TRBD1	NA	TRBJ2-1	CASSPRQGGHNEQFF	TGTGCCAGCTCACCTAGACAGGGTGGACACAATGAGCAGTTCTTC
TRBV19	NA	NA	TRBJ1-3	CASSIRSTGRESGNTIYF	TGTGCCAGTAGTATCCGCTCGACGGGGAGGGAGTCTGGAAACACCATATATTTT
TRBV20-1	NA	NA	TRBJ2-4	CSAPVRPDGNIQYF	TGCAGTGCTCCTGTCCGCCCGGACGGAAACATTCAGTACTTC
TRBV29-1	NA	NA	TRBJ1-1	CSVYAQNTEAFF	TGCAGCGTTTATGCACAAAACACTGAAGCTTTCTTT
TRBV3-1	NA	NA	TRBJ2-7	CASSQGREQYF	TGTGCCAGCAGCCAAGGACGCGAGCAGTACTTC
TRBV29-1	TRBD1	NA	TRBJ1-2	CSVEEDRGYGYTF	TGCAGCGTTGAAGAAGACAGGGGGTATGGCTACACCTTC
TRBV20-1	NA	NA	TRBJ2-7	CSALSPSSSYEQYF	TGCAGTGCCTTAAGCCCGTCCAGCTCCTACGAGCAGTACTTC
TRBV12-3/TRBV12-4	TRBD1	NA	TRBJ1-2	CASSLNRGRNGYTF	TGTGCCAGCAGTTTAAACAGGGGGCGCAATGGCTACACCTTC
TRBV2	TRBD1	NA	TRBJ1-1	CASSGDRSAAGTEAFF	TGTGCCAGCAGTGGGGACAGATCCGCCGCGGGCACTGAAGCTTTCTTT
TRBV12-3/TRBV12-4	NA	NA	TRBJ2-7	CASIKGESAVYEQYF	TGTGCCAGCATCAAAGGGGAATCAGCAGTCTACGAGCAGTACTTC
TRBV7-9	TRBD1	NA	TRBJ2-1	CASSSTGDNEQFF	TGTGCCAGCAGCTCGACAGGGGACAATGAGCAGTTCTTC
TRBV7-3	NA	few	TRBJ1-1	CASSPRDGNTEAFF	TGTGCCAGCAGCCCTCGGGACGGGAACACTGAAGCTTTCTTT
TRBV5-1	TRBD1	NA	TRBJ2-7	CASSPFGQGANYEQYF	TGCGCCAGCAGCCCCTTTGGACAGGGGGCGAACTACGAGCAGTACTTC
TRBV6-5	NA	NA	TRBJ1-2	CASSTGIYGYTF	TGTGCCAGCTCGACGGGTATTTATGGCTACACCTTC
TRBV12-3/TRBV12-4	NA	NA	TRBJ1-1	CASTTGGGTEAFF	TGTGCCAGCACTACGGGGGGGGGCACTGAAGCTTTCTTT